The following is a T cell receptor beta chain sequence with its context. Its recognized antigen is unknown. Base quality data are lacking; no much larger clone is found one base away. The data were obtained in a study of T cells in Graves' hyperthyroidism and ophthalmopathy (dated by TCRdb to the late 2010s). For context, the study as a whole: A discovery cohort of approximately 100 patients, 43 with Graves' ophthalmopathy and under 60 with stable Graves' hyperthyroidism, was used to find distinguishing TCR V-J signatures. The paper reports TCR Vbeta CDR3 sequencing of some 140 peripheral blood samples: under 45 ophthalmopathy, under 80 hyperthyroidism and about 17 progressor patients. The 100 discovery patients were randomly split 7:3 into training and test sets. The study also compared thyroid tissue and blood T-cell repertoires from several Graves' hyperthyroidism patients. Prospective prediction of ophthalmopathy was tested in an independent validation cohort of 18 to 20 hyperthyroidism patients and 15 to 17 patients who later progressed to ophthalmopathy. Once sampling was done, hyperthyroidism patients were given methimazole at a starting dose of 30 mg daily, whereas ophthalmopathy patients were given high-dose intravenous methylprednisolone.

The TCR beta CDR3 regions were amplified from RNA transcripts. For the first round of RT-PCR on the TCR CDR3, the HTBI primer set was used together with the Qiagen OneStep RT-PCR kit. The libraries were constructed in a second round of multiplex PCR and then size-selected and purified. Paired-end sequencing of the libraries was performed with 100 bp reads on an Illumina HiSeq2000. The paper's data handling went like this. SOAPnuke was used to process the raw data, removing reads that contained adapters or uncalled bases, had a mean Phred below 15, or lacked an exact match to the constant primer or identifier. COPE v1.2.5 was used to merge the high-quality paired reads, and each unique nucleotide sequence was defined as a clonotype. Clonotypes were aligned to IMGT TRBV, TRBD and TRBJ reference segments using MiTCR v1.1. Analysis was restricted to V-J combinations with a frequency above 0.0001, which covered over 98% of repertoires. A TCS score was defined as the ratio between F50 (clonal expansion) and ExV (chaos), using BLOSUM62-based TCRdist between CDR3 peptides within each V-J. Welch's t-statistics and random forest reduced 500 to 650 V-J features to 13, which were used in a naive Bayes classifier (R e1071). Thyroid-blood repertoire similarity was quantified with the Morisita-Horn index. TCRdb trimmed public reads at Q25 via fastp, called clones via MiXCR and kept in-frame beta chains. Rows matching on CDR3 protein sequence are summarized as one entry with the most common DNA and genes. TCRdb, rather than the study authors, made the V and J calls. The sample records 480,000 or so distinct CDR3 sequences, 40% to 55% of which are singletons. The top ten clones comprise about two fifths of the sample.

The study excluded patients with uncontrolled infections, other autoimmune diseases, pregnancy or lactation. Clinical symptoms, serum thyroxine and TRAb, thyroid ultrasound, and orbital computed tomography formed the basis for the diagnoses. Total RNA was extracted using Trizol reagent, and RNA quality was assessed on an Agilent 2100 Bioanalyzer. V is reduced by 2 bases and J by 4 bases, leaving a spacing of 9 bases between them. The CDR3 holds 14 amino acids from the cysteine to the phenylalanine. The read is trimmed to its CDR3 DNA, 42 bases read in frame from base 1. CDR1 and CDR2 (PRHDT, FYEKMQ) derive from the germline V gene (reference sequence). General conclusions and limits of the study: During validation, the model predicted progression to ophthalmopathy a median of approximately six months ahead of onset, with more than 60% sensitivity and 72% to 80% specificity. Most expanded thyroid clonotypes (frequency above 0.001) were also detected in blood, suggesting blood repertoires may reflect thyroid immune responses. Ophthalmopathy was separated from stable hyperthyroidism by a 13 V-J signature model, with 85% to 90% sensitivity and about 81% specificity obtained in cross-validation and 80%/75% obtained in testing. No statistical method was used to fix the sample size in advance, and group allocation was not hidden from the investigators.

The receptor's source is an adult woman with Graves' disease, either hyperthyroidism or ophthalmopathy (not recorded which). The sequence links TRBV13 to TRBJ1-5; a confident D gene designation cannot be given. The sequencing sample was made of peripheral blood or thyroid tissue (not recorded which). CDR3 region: CASSLNRENQPQHF. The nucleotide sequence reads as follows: TGTGCCAGCAGCTTAAACAGAGAAAATCAGCCCCAGCATTTT.